These 8 T cell receptor beta chains share one sample of origin, sequenced in a study of blood T cell repertoires in COVID-19. Using immunoSEQ multiplex PCR, the repertoire was profiled, and TCRdb retains in-frame clones only, with some absent. The sample holds over 60,000 clones, roughly 89% seen once. Source material: peripheral blood. The receptors come from a man older than 75 with acute or convalescent COVID-19.

The V and J genes are TRBV7-9 and TRBJ1-2; D might be TRBD1 (5 bases). V was trimmed by 5 bases and J by 3 bases, leaving 16 bases between them. This CDR3 spans 15 amino acids. CDR1 is SEHNR and CDR2 is FQNEAQ in the germline V gene (reference sequence). This chain's CDR3 is CASSILSPGDYGYTF. DNA of the CDR3: TGTGCCAGCAGCATACTCTCCCCGGGGGACTATGGCTACACCTTC. The whole variable domain, remainder taken from reference TRBV7-9 and TRBJ1-2, is DTGVSQNPRHKITKRGQNVTFRCDPISEHNRLYWYRQTLGQGPEFLTYFQNEAQLEKSRLLSDRFSAERPKGSFSTLEIQRTEQGDSAMYLCASSILSPGDYGYTFGSGTRLTVV.

The gene calls are TRBV29-1 and TRBJ2-1, with a tentative D call TRBD1 (6 bases). The V end was cut by 7 bases, the J end by 9 bases, with 16 bases between. This CDR3 contains 12 residues. CDR1 is SQVTM and CDR2 is ANQGSEA in the germline V gene. CDR3 protein: CSAAGQLAEQFF. The CDR3 region has the DNA TGCAGCGCTGCAGGACAGCTAGCTGAGCAGTTCTTC.

The chain couples TRBV25-1 to TRBJ2-5; D remains ambiguous. Germline CDR1 reads MGHDK; CDR2 reads SYGVNS. Trimming pared 8 bases from V and 4 bases from J, leaving 11 bases between. CDR3 length: 12 residues. The CDR3 DNA sequence: TGTGCCAGCTCCTCCATGGCAGAGACCCAGTACTTC. This sequence encodes CASSSMAETQYF.

The chain has TRBV5-1 and TRBJ2-1, with TRBD1 matching over 9 bases. The CDR3 totals 16 residues. J lost 0 bases, V lost 5 bases, and 6 bases had no gene match. CDR1 and CDR2 (germline): SGHRS, YFSETQ. CDR3 nucleotides: TGCGCCAGCAGTCGCACAGGGGGCACCTCCTACAATGAGCAGTTCTTC. Translating gives CASSRTGGTSYNEQFF.

V gene TRBV4-1 combines with J gene TRBJ2-7; 9 nucleotides line up with TRBD1. Trimming removed 0 bases from V and 3 bases from J; junction bases left unmatched: 3. Germline V CDR1 and CDR2: MGHRA, YSYEKL. The CDR3 consists of 15 residues. This chain's CDR3 is CASSQDRDRVYEQYF. The CDR3 nucleotides read TGCGCCAGCAGCCAAGACCGGGACAGGGTCTACGAGCAGTACTTC.

This clone has more than one count but fewer than ten. This sequence joins TRBV5-1 and TRBJ1-1; weak D call: TRBD1 (5 bases). The CDR3 is 16 residues long. Trimming left V 1 base short and J 3 bases short, with 16 bases between. CDR1 SGHRS and CDR2 YFSETQ come from the germline V gene. CDR3 coding DNA: TGCGCCAGCAGCTTGTTCCAGGGTCGTCCCGACACTGAAGCTTTCTTT. Amino acid sequence: CASSLFQGRPDTEAFF.

This chain joins TRBV14 and TRBJ1-6, with 11 bases aligning to TRBD1. The CDR3 consists of 14 residues. Germline trimming cut 4 bases from V and 9 bases from J; bases unmatched to any gene: 2. Per the germline V gene, CDR1 is SGHDN and CDR2 is FVKESK. The chain's CDR3 is CASSRDRGASPLHF. The CDR3 nucleotides are TGTGCCAGCAGCCGGGACAGGGGGGCTTCACCCCTCCACTTT.

The rearrangement joins TRBV7-3 to TRBJ2-1; 8 bases are a match to TRBD2. CDR1 is SGHTA, CDR2 FQGTGA, per germline. V lost 4 bases, J lost 8 bases, and 7 bases stayed unmatched. This CDR3 contains 14 residues. Here the CDR3 reads CASSSGLARDEQFF. CDR3 DNA: TGTGCCAGCAGCTCCGGACTAGCTAGGGATGAGCAGTTCTTC.